This T cell receptor beta chain was sequenced during a study of a mutant IDH1 vaccine in newly diagnosed glioma. About the research overall: Treated patients were around 62% male, approximately 40% female, mean age roughly 40 years. Antecedent treatment encompassed radiotherapy, temozolomide, or their combination; the majority received both.

Study-level findings and limits: With respect to changes in top peripheral T cell clonotypes, pseudoprogression seemed unrelated.

This CDR3 contains 14 residues. V trimming: 2 bases; J trimming: 12 bases; junction bases outside the gene matches: 12. From germline, CDR1 is MNHEY and CDR2 SVGAGI. The method was immunoSEQ multiplex PCR; TCRdb's version includes in-frame clones alone and lacks a portion of them. The sample has some 51,000 clones, roughly 80% seen once. Time point noted: baseline, week 1 (first vaccination visit). Treatment denoted: pre-vaccination baseline after standard-of-care therapy. Donor tumors were new WHO grade 3 or 4 IDH1-mutant, ATRX-lost astrocytomas. Remarks on this clone: Its matching antigen is unknown.

Material: PBMCs, obtained from a glioma patient treated with radiotherapy, temozolomide or both. This receptor was taken from a woman aged 35 to 49 with glioma. The V call is TRBV6-5, the J call TRBJ1-1, with TRBD1 matching 7 bases. CDR3 bases: TGTGCCAGCAGTTACACGGACCCGGGACAGTTAACTTTCTTT. This sequence encodes CASSYTDPGQLTFF.